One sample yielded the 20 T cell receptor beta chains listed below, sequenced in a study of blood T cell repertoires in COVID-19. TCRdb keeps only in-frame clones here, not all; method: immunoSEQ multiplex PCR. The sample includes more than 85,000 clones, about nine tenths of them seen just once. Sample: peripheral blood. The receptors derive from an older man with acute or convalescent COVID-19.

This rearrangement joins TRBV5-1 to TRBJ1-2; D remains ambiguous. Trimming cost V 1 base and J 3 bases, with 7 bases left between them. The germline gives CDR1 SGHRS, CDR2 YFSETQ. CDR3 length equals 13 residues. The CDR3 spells CASSLTVDYGYTF. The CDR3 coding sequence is TGCGCCAGCAGCTTGACAGTAGACTATGGCTACACCTTC. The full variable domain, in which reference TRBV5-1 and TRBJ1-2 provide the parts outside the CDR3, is KAGVTQTPRYLIKTRGQQVTLSCSPISGHRSVSWYQQTPGQGLQFLFEYFSETQRNKGNFPGRFSGRQFSNSRSEMNVSTLELGDSALYLCASSLTVDYGYTFGSGTRLTVV.

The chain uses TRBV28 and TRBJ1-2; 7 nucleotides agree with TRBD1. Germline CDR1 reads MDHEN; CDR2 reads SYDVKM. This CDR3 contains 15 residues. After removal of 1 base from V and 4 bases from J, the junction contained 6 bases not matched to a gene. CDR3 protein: CASSLSTGKFYGYTF. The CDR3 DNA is TGTGCCAGCAGTTTATCGACAGGGAAGTTCTATGGCTACACCTTC.

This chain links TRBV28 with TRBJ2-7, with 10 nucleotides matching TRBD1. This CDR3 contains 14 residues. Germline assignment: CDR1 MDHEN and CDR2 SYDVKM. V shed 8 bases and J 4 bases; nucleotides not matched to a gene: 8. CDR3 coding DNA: TGTGCCAGCTCAAAGGGGGACAGGGGTTACGAGCAGTACTTC. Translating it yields CASSKGDRGYEQYF.

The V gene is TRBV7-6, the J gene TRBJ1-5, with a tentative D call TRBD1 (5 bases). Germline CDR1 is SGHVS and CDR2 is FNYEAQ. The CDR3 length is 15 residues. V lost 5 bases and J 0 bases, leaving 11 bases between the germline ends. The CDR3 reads CASSRDGHSNQPQHF. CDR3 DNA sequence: TGTGCCAGCAGCCGCGACGGACATAGCAATCAGCCCCAGCATTTT. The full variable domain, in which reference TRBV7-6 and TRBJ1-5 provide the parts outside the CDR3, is GAGVSQSPRYKVTKRGQDVALRCDPISGHVSLYWYRQALGQGPEFLTYFNYEAQQDKSGLPNDRFSAERPEGSISTLTIQRTEQRDSAMYRCASSRDGHSNQPQHFGDGTRLSIL.

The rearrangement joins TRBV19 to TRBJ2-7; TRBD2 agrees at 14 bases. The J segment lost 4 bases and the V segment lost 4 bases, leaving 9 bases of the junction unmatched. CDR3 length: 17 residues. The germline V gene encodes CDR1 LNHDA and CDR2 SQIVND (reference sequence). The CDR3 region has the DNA TGTGCCAGTAGTACCTCGGGGACTAGCGGGAGTTTTTACGAGCAGTACTTC. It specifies CASSTSGTSGSFYEQYF.

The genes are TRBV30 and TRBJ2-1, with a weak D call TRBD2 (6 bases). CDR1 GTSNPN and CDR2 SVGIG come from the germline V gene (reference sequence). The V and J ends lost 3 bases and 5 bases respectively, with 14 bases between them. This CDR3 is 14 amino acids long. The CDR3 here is CAWRDGGVNNEQFF. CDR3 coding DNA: TGTGCCTGGAGGGACGGGGGAGTAAACAATGAGCAGTTCTTC.

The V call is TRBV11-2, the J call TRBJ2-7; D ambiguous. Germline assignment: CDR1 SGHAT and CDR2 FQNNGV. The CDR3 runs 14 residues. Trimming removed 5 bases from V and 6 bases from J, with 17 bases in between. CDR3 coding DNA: TGTGCCAGCAGCCCCCACTATAGTTTTTCCGAGCAGTACTTC. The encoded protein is CASSPHYSFSEQYF.

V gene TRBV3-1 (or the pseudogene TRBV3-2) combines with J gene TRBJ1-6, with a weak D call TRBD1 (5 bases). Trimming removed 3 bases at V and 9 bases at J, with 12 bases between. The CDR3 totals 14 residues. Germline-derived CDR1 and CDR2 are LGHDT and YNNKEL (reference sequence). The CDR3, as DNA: TGTGCCAGCAGCCAGGCAGGGTTTAGTTCACCCCTCCACTTT. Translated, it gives CASSQAGFSSPLHF.

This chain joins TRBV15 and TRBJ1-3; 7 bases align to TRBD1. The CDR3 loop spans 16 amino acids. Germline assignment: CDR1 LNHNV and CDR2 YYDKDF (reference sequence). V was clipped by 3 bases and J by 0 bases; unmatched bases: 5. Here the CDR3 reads CATSRGDSHSGNTIYF. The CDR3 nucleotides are TGTGCCACCAGCAGGGGGGACAGCCACTCTGGAAACACCATATATTTT.

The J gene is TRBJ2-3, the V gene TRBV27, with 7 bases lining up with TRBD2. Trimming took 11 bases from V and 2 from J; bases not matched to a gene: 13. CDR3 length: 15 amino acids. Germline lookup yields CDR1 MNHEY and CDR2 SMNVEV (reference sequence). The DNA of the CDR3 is TGTGCCTCCGGGGGGATAGGGGTCCCCACAGATACGCAGTATTTT. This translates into CASGGIGVPTDTQYF.

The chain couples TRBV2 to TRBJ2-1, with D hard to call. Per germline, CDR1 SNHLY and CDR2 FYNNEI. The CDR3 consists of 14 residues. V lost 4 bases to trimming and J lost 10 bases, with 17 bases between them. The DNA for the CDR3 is TGTGCCAGCAGTGTGGGTCGTAGCCATTGGGAGCAGTTCTTC. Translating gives CASSVGRSHWEQFF.

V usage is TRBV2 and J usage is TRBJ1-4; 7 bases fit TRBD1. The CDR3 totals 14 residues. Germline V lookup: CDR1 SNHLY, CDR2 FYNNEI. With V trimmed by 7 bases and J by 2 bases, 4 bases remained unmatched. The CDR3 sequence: CASKGQTTNEKLFF. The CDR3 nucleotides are TGTGCCAGCAAGGGACAGACCACTAATGAAAAACTGTTTTTT. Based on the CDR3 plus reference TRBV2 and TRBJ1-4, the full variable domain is EPEVTQTPSHQVTQMGQEVILRCVPISNHLYFYWYRQILGQKVEFLVSFYNNEISEKSEIFDDQFSVERPDGSNFTLKIRSTKLEDSAMYFCASKGQTTNEKLFFGSGTQLSVL.

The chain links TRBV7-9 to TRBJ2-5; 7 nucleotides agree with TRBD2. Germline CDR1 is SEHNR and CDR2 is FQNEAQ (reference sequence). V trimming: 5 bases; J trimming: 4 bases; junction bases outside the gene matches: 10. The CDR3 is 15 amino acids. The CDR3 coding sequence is TGTGCCAGCAGCCCCCCCCGGGGGGTCCGAGAGACCCAGTACTTC. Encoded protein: CASSPPRGVRETQYF.

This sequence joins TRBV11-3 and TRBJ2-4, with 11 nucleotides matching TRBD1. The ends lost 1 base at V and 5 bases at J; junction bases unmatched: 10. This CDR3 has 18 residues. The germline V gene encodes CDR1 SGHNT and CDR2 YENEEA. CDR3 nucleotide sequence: TGTGCCAGCAGCTTAGGCAGTCCTTGGACAGGGGGCCAAAACATTCAGTACTTC. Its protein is CASSLGSPWTGGQNIQYF.

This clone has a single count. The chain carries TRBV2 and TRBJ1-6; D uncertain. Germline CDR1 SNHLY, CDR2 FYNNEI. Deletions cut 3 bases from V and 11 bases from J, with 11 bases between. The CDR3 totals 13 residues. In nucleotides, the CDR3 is TGTGCCAGCAGTGATGGTACTCCGGCACCCCTCCACTTT. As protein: CASSDGTPAPLHF.

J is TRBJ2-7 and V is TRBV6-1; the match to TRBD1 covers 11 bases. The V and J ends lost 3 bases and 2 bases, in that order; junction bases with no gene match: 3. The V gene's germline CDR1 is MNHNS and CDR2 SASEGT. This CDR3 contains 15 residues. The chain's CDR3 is CASSEDRGRTYEQYF. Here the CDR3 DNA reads TGTGCCAGCAGTGAGGACAGGGGGCGAACCTACGAGCAGTACTTC.

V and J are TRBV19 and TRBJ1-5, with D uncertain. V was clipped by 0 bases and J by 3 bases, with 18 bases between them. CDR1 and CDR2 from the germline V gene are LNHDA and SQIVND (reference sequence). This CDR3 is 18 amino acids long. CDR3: CASSIDPPGGSSNQPQHF. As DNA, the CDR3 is TGTGCCAGTAGTATAGACCCGCCGGGCGGGTCCTCCAATCAGCCCCAGCATTTT. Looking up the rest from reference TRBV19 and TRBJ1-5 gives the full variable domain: DGGITQSPKYLFRKEGQNVTLSCEQNLNHDAMYWYRQDPGQGLRLIYYSQIVNDFQKGDIAEGYSVSREKKESFPLTVTSAQKNPTAFYLCASSIDPPGGSSNQPQHFGDGTRLSIL.

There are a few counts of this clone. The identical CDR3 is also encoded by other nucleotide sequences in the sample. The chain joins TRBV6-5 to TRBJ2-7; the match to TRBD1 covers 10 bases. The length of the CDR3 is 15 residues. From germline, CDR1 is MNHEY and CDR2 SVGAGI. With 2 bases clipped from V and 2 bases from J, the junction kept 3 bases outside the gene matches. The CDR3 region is CASSYRGQGTYEQYF. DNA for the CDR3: TGTGCCAGCAGTTACAGGGGACAGGGGACCTACGAGCAGTACTTC.

CDR3 nucleotides: TGTGCCACCACCGACAGGGGAGGGGAAAAACTGTTTTTT. As protein: CATTDRGGEKLFF. This chain links TRBV19 with TRBJ1-4; 8 nucleotides line up with TRBD1. Per germline, CDR1 LNHDA and CDR2 SQIVND (reference sequence). The V segment lost 10 bases and the J segment 8 bases; nucleotides outside the gene matches: 9. The CDR3 sequence is 13 residues long.

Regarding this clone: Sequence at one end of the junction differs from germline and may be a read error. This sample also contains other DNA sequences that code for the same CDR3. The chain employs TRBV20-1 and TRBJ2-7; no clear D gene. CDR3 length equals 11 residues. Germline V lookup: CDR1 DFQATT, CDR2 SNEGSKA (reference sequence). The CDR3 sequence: CSARVRPEQYF. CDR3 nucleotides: TGTAGTGCTAGAGTGAGGCCCGAGCAGTACTTC.